The clone carrying this T cell receptor (beta chain) was counted only a few times. Antigen unknown. The CDR3 runs 13 residues. The V and J ends lost 2 bases and 5 bases respectively, with 8 bases between them. Per the germline V gene, CDR1 is SGHNT and CDR2 is YENEEA. This entry comes from a study of cytomegalovirus exposure and HLA in healthy donors. Points from the study as a whole: In a later analysis, specific HLA alleles were associated with 15,000 to 20,000 TCR beta sequences at a 0.05 false discovery rate.

PCR primers comprised 60 Vbeta and 13 Jbeta primers. TCRdb's table, derived via immunoSEQ multiplex PCR, lists solely in-frame clones and lacks some. This sample has 120,000 to 150,000 clones, with roughly 87% found just once. This TCR was sampled from a man aged 30-40 years in good health and CMV-seropositive. The chain employs TRBV11-3 and TRBJ2-3; a weak D match, TRBD2 (5 bases). The source material was PBMCs. The CDR3 DNA reads as TGTGCCAGCAGCTTACTAGCACAAGATACGCAGTATTTT. Residues: CASSLLAQDTQYF.